The 23 T cell receptor beta chains presented below share a single source sample, sequenced in a study of T cell responses to AZD1222 COVID-19 vaccine. The assay was immunoSEQ multiplex PCR, and TCRdb's table has in-frame clones only and misses some. In the table there are about 140,000 clones, 85% to 95% of which are singletons. The specimen comprised peripheral blood, sampled 28 days after the second AZD1222 dose. These receptors all come from an adult who received the AZD1222 COVID-19 vaccine.

This chain uses TRBV6-5 with TRBJ2-3; 7 bases agree with TRBD2. The CDR3 is 14 residues long. With 6 bases clipped from V and 4 bases from J, the junction kept 7 bases outside the gene matches. Germline values: CDR1 MNHEY, CDR2 SVGAGI. The CDR3 region is CASRGWGGADTQYF. CDR3 nucleotide sequence: TGTGCCAGCAGGGGGTGGGGGGGTGCAGATACGCAGTATTTT.

This clone was recorded a few times. The V call is TRBV4-1, the J call TRBJ2-7, with 7 bases that match TRBD2. Germline values: CDR1 MGHRA, CDR2 YSYEKL. The junction had 3 bases not matched to a gene; V was cut back by 3 bases and J by 1 base. This CDR3 comprises 14 residues. CDR3 sequence reads: CASSQRGGSYEQYF. The CDR3 nucleotides are TGCGCCAGCAGCCAGCGCGGGGGATCCTACGAGCAGTACTTC.

This clone was seen just once. The V gene is TRBV6-5, the J gene TRBJ2-7, with D possibly being TRBD2 (5 bases). Germline CDR1 and CDR2: MNHEY and SVGAGI. The CDR3 length is 12 residues. V was shortened by 6 bases and J by 6 bases, with 12 bases between the two germline ends. CDR3 in amino acids: CASRTLRGEQYF. The CDR3 bases are TGTGCCAGCAGAACCCTTCGGGGCGAGCAGTACTTC.

This chain uses TRBV5-6 with TRBJ1-1; D call uncertain. Germline CDR1 is SGHDT and CDR2 is YYEEEE. The CDR3 contains 15 residues. Trimming left V 0 bases short and J 3 bases short, with 12 bases between. CDR3 coding DNA: TGTGCCAGCAGCTTGGCCGCCGGGGTTCACACTGAAGCTTTCTTT. Encoded protein: CASSLAAGVHTEAFF.

This chain connects TRBV7-9 to TRBJ1-2, with a possible D match to TRBD1 (5 bases). CDR3 length: 15 residues. Per germline, CDR1 SEHNR and CDR2 FQNEAQ (reference sequence). Trimming removed 5 bases at V and 0 bases at J, with 13 bases between. The CDR3 DNA sequence: TGTGCCAGCAGCCACTGGCCAGGGCCTAACTATGGCTACACCTTC. Its protein is CASSHWPGPNYGYTF.

The V and J genes are TRBV28 and TRBJ1-5; the match to TRBD1 covers 7 bases. After removal of 3 bases from V and 7 bases from J, the junction contained 9 bases not matched to a gene. The CDR3 loop spans 15 amino acids. Germline lookup yields CDR1 MDHEN and CDR2 SYDVKM. This CDR3 reads CASSFHAGGFQPQHF. The CDR3 bases are TGTGCCAGCAGTTTTCACGCAGGGGGATTCCAGCCCCAGCATTTT. Variable domain in full (rest from reference TRBV28 and TRBJ1-5): DVKVTQSSRYLVKRTGEKVFLECVQDMDHENMFWYRQDPGLGLRLIYFSYDVKMKEKGDIPEGYSVSREKKERFSLILESASTNQTSMYLCASSFHAGGFQPQHFGDGTRLSIL.

The CDR3 here is CASSLESSGALHF. DNA for the CDR3: TGTGCCAGCAGTTTAGAATCTTCAGGGGCTCTCCACTTT. The chain is built from TRBV12-3 or TRBV12-4 and TRBJ1-6; possible D gene TRBD1, 6 bases. Trimming took 1 base from V and 16 from J, leaving 14 bases between them. The CDR3 covers 13 residues.

The J gene is TRBJ1-2, the V gene TRBV6-5; 7 bases align to TRBD1. This CDR3 region has 13 residues. CDR1 is MNHEY, CDR2 SVGAGI, per germline. Trimming cost V 6 bases and J 3 bases; bases outside gene matches: 4. CDR3 in DNA: TGTGCCAGCAGCACCGGGACAGACTATGGCTACACCTTC. Its protein is CASSTGTDYGYTF.

The gene calls are TRBV7-2 and TRBJ2-7; 7 positions match TRBD1. The ends lost 3 bases at V and 4 bases at J; junction bases unmatched: 6. The CDR3 is 14 residues long. The V gene's germline CDR1 is SGHTA and CDR2 FQGNSA. DNA of the CDR3: TGTGCCAGCAGCTTTACGCCAGGGGGTTACGAGCAGTACTTC. Its protein is CASSFTPGGYEQYF.

This clone has only one observation. The chain is built from TRBV6-5 and TRBJ1-2; D is undetermined. Germline lookup yields CDR1 MNHEY and CDR2 SVGAGI. The V end lost 2 bases, the J end lost 7 bases, and 8 bases lay between the germline ends. This CDR3 has 12 residues. The DNA for the CDR3 is TGTGCCAGCAGTTACCCCGGAGTTGGCTACACCTTC. Protein sequence: CASSYPGVGYTF.

The genes are TRBV5-1 and TRBJ1-2; the D is unclear. The CDR3 is 12 residues long. The V end was cut by 2 bases, the J end by 6 bases, with 8 bases between. Germline V CDR1 and CDR2: SGHRS, YFSETQ. In DNA, the CDR3 is TGCGCCAGCAGCTTTTCCTCCAATGGCTACACCTTC. This translates into CASSFSSNGYTF.

The gene calls are TRBV20-1 and TRBJ1-6, with 7 positions matching TRBD1. From germline, CDR1 is DFQATT and CDR2 SNEGSKA (reference sequence). J was trimmed by 5 bases and V by 3 bases; bases with no gene match: 4. The CDR3 has 14 amino acids. CDR3 nucleotides: TGCAGTGCTAGTTATGACAGGGATAATTCACCCCTCCACTTT. Its translation is CSASYDRDNSPLHF.

The chain couples TRBV19 to TRBJ1-2; D is uncertain. The CDR3 sequence is 13 residues long. The germline V and J ends were trimmed by 2 bases and 4 bases, with 8 bases remaining between them. CDR1 is LNHDA and CDR2 is SQIVND in the germline V gene (reference sequence). The chain's CDR3 is CASSINPGYGYTF. CDR3 sequence (DNA): TGTGCCAGTAGTATAAATCCAGGCTATGGCTACACCTTC. Full variable domain (remainder filled in from reference TRBV19 and TRBJ1-2): DGGITQSPKYLFRKEGQNVTLSCEQNLNHDAMYWYRQDPGQGLRLIYYSQIVNDFQKGDIAEGYSVSREKKESFPLTVTSAQKNPTAFYLCASSINPGYGYTFGSGTRLTVV.

The V call is TRBV6-5, the J call TRBJ1-2; 11 bases fit TRBD1. Germline CDR1 and CDR2: MNHEY and SVGAGI. The V and J ends lost 2 bases and 8 bases, in that order; junction bases with no gene match: 4. The CDR3 is 14 residues long. In DNA, the CDR3 is TGTGCCAGCAGTTACGGACAGGGGGCGGTCGGCTACACCTTC. The encoded protein is CASSYGQGAVGYTF.

This chain connects TRBV30 to TRBJ2-5; 8 bases are shared with TRBD1. Per germline, CDR1 GTSNPN and CDR2 SVGIG (reference sequence). Trimming at V came to 5 bases and at J to 7 bases, leaving 9 bases not matched to a gene. The CDR3 is 13 amino acids. CDR3 in amino acids: CAWEAGGGGTQYF. CDR3 bases: TGTGCCTGGGAGGCAGGGGGCGGCGGGACCCAGTACTTC.

The chain combines TRBV7-2 with TRBJ2-3, with D maybe TRBD2 (6 bases). The CDR3 has 14 residues. V was cut by 5 bases and J by 7 bases, with 16 bases left in between. From germline, CDR1 is SGHTA and CDR2 FQGNSA. CDR3 sequence reads: CASSPPTSPHTQYF. The CDR3 DNA sequence: TGTGCCAGCAGCCCCCCAACTAGCCCCCATACGCAGTATTTT.

This clone was detected only a few times. This sequence joins TRBV6-2 or TRBV6-3 and TRBJ1-5, with 12 positions matching TRBD1. CDR3 length: 15 amino acids. With 4 bases clipped from V and 7 bases from J, the junction kept 5 bases outside the gene matches. Germline V lookup: CDR1 MNHEY, CDR2 SVGEGT. The CDR3 region has the DNA TGTGCCAGCAGTTCCGGGACAGGGGGCGCCCAGCCCCAGCATTTT. This gives the protein CASSSGTGGAQPQHF.

V and J are TRBV30 and TRBJ2-7; D unclear. From germline, CDR1 is GTSNPN and CDR2 SVGIG (reference sequence). V was trimmed by 0 bases and J by 10 bases, leaving 10 bases between them. The CDR3 runs to 11 residues. The CDR3 DNA reads TGTGCCTGGAGTGTTTCCCAGTCCCAGTACTTC. Translating gives CAWSVSQSQYF.

This sequence joins TRBV27 and TRBJ2-3; 8 nucleotides agree with TRBD1. Germline V gene sequence: CDR1 MNHEY, CDR2 SMNVEV (reference sequence). V lost 3 bases and J lost 3; bases outside the gene matches: 17. This CDR3 has 19 residues. CDR3 in DNA: TGTGCCAGCAGTTTTTTAAAGGGCTCAGGGGGCTCGGGAACAGATACGCAGTATTTT. This encodes CASSFLKGSGGSGTDTQYF.

The V call is TRBV19, the J call TRBJ1-1; no firm D call. Looked up from germline, CDR1 is LNHDA and CDR2 is SQIVND (reference sequence). V was shortened by 7 bases and J by 4 bases, with 13 bases between the two germline ends. This CDR3 region has 13 residues. The CDR3 loop is CASTRSLSTEAFF. The CDR3 DNA is TGTGCCAGTACAAGAAGTCTGTCCACTGAAGCTTTCTTT.

This chain joins TRBV2 and TRBJ1-2; tentatively, D is TRBD1 (6 bases). Trimming left V 6 bases short and J 4 bases short, with 21 bases between. Germline loops: CDR1 SNHLY, CDR2 FYNNEI. CDR3 length: 16 amino acids. The CDR3 DNA follows: TGTGCCAGCAGCCTAGGGCCCCCCAGGGGCCGCTATGGCTACACCTTC. Its translation: CASSLGPPRGRYGYTF.

The genes are TRBV6-2 or TRBV6-3 and TRBJ1-1; D is undetermined. Trimming cost V 6 bases and J 4 bases, with 9 bases left between them. In germline, CDR1 is MNHEY, CDR2 SVGEGT. This CDR3 has 12 amino acids. The CDR3 DNA follows: TGTGCCAGCAGCCGCCTGGGCACTGAAGCTTTCTTT. Residues: CASSRLGTEAFF.

The chain recombines TRBV18 with TRBJ1-1; the D gene is possibly TRBD1 (5 bases). CDR3 length: 18 residues. V was clipped by 6 bases and J by 1 base, with 24 bases between them. The germline V gene encodes CDR1 KGHSH and CDR2 LQKENI. As DNA, the CDR3 is TGTGCCAGCTCTAGGTTGCGAGTTGGCGGGGCCGGGAACACTGAAGCTTTCTTT. This encodes CASSRLRVGGAGNTEAFF.